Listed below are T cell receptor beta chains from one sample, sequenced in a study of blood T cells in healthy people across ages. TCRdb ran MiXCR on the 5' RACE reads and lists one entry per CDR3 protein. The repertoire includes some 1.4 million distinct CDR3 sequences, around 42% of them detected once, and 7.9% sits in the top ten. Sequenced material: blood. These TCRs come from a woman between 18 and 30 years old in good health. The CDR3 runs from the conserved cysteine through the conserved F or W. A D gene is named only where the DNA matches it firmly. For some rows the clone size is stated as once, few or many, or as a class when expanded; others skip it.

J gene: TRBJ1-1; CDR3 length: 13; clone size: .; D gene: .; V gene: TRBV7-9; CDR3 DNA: TGTGCCAGCAGCACCCGAGGGAAATTTGAAGCTTTCTTT; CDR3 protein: CASSTRGKFEAFF
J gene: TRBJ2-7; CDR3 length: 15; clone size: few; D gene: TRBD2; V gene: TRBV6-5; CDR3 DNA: TGTGCCAGCAGTTACCGAATAGCGGGAGGTTACGAGCAGTACTTC; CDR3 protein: CASSYRIAGGYEQYF
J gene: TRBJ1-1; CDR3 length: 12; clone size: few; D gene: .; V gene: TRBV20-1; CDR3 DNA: TGCAGTGCTAGAGTAGGGAGAACTGAAGCTTTCTTT; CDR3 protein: CSARVGRTEAFF
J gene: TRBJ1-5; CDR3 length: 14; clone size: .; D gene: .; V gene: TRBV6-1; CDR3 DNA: TGTGCCAGCAGTGAAGGGACAGTCTATCAGCCCCAGCATTTT; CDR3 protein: CASSEGTVYQPQHF
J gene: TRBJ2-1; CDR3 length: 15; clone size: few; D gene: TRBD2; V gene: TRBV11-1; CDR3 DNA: TGTGCCAGCAGCATTAGCGGGAGATCTTACAATGAGCAGTTCTTC; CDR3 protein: CASSISGRSYNEQFF
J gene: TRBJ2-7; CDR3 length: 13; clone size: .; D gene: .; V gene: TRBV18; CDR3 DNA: TGTGCCAGCTCCGAAGACAGGACCTACGAGCAGTACTTC; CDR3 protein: CASSEDRTYEQYF
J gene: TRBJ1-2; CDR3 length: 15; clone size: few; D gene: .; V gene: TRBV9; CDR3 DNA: TGTGCCAGCAGCGTAGCTATCGCACAGTCCTATGGCTACACCTTC; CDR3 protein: CASSVAIAQSYGYTF
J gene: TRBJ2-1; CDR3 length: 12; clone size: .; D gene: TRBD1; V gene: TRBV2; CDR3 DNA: TGTGCTTGGGGACAGGGAGGGGATGAGCAGTTCTTC; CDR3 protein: CAWGQGGDEQFF
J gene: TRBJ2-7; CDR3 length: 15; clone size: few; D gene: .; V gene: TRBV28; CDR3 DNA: TGTGCCAGCAGTCCAAGGGTGGGGGAGGCTTACGAGCAGTACTTC; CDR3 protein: CASSPRVGEAYEQYF
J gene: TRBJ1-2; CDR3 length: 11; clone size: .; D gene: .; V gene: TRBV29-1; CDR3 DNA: TGCAGCGTGACAGTTAACTATGGCTACACCTTC; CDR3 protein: CSVTVNYGYTF
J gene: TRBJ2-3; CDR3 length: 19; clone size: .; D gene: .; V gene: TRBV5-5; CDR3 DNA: TGTGCCAGCAGCTTGGTGGGTTTAGGAGGCCCTCCCTCGGGGGATACGCAGTATTTT; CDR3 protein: CASSLVGLGGPPSGDTQYF
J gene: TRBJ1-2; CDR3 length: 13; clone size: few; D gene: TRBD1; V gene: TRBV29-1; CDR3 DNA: TGCAGCGCCTACAGGGGATCCGCCTATGGCTACACCTTC; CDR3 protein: CSAYRGSAYGYTF
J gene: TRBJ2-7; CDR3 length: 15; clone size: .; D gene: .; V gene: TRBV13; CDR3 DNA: TGTGCCAGCAGCCTAGAGTCGGACAGTCCCTACGAGCAGTACTTC; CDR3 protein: CASSLESDSPYEQYF
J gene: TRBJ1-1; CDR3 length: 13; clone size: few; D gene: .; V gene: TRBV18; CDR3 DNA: TGTGCCAGCTCACCACAGAAAAACACTGAAGCTTTCTTT; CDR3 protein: CASSPQKNTEAFF
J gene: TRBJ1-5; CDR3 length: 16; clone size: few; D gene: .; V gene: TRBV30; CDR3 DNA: TGTGCCTGGAGTCCCCAGAACCCAAGGGCAGGACAGCCCCAGCATTTT; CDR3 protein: CAWSPQNPRAGQPQHF
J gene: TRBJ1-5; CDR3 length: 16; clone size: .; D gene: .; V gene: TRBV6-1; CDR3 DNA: TGTGCCAGCAGTGAGGGGCTGATGGGGGGCAATCAGCCCCAGCATTTT; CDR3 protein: CASSEGLMGGNQPQHF
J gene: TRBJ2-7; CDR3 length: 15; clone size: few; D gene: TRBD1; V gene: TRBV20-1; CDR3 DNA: TGCAGTGCTAGACGAAGAGGGACAGGGAGCTACGAGCAGTACTTC; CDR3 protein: CSARRRGTGSYEQYF
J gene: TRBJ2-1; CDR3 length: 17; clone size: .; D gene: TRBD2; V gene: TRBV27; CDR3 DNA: TGTGCCAGCAGTTCGGGACTAGCGGGGGGGCCGGGTAATGAGCAGTTCTTC; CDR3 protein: CASSSGLAGGPGNEQFF
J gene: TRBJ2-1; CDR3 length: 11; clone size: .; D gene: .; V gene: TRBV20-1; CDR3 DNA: TGCAGTGCTGAAATATGGAATGAGCAGTTCTTC; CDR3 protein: CSAEIWNEQFF
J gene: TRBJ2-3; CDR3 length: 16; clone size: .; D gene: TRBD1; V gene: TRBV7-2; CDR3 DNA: TGTGCCAGCAGCTTACGACAGGGGTTGAGCACAGATACGCAGTATTTT; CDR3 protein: CASSLRQGLSTDTQYF
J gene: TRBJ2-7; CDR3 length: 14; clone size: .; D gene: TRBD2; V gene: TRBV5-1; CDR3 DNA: TGCGCCAGCCGGTACAGCGGGAGTTCCTACGAGCAGTACTTC; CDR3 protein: CASRYSGSSYEQYF
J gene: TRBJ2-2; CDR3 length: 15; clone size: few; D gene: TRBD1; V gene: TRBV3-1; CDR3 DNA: TGTGCCAGCAGCCATGGGACAGGGAACACCGGGGAGCTGTTTTTT; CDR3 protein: CASSHGTGNTGELFF
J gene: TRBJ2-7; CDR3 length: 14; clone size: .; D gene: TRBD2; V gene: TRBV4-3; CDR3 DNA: TGCGCCAGCAGCCCGGGAGGGAGTGTCCACGAGCAGTACTTC; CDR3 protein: CASSPGGSVHEQYF
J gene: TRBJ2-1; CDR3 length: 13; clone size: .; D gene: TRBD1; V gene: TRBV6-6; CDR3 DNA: TGTGCCAGCAGCTTCACAGGGGGTGCCCTCCAGTTCTTC; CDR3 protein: CASSFTGGALQFF
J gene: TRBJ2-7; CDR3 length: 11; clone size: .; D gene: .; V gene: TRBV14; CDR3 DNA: TGTGCCAGCAGCCGGGACAACGAGCAGTACTTC; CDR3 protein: CASSRDNEQYF
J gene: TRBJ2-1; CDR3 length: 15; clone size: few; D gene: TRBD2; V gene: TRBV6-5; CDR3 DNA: TGTGCCAGCAAAGGTCTCGGGACTACCTACAATGAGCAGTTCTTC; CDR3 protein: CASKGLGTTYNEQFF
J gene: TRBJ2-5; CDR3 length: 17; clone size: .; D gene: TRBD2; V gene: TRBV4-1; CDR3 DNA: TGCGCCAGCAGCCAACCAGCGGCCGGGACTAGGATCTTGACCCAGTACTTC; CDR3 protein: CASSQPAAGTRILTQYF
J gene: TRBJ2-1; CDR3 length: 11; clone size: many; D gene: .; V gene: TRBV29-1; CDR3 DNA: TGCAGCGTTTTACAGAACAATGAGCAGTTCTTC; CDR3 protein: CSVLQNNEQFF
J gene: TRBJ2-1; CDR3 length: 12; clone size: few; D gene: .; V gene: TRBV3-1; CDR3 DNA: TGTGCCAGCAGCCAAGATATGCGGGAGCAGTTCTTC; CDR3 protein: CASSQDMREQFF
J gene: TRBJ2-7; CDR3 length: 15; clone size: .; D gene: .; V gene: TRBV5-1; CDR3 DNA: TGCACCAGCAGCGCCTGGGATGGATCCTCCTACGAGCAGTACTTC; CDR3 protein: CTSSAWDGSSYEQYF
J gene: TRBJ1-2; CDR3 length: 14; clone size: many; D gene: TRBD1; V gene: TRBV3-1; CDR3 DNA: TGTGCCACAAGATCGGGACAGGGCAACTATGGCTACACCTTC; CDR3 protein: CATRSGQGNYGYTF
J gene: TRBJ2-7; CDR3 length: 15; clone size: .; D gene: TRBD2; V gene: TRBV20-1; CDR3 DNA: TGCAGTGCTAGAGATAATGCAGCGGGAGGGTGCCAGCAGTACTTC; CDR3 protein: CSARDNAAGGCQQYF
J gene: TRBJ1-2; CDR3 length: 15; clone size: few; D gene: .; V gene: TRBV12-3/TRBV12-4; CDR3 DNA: TGTGCCAGCAGTTCCTTAACTACCGGCAACTATGGCTACACCTTC; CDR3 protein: CASSSLTTGNYGYTF
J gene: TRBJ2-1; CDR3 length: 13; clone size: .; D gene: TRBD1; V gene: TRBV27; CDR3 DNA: TGTGCCAGCAGCCAGTCAGGGGGAAATGAGCAGTTCTTC; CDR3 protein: CASSQSGGNEQFF
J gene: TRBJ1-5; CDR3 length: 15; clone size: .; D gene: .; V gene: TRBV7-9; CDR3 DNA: TGTGCCAGCAGCTTACAGGGGAATAAGAATCAGCCCCAGCATTTT; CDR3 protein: CASSLQGNKNQPQHF
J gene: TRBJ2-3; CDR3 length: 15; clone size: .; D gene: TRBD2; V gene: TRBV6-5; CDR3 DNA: TGTGCCAGCAGGTTGGGGAGGGCCGGTACAGATACGCAGTATTTT; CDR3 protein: CASRLGRAGTDTQYF
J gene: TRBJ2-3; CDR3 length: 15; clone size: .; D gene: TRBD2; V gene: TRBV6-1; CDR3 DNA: TGTGCCAGCACCGGACCGGGACTAGCTATAGATACGCAGTATTTT; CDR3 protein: CASTGPGLAIDTQYF
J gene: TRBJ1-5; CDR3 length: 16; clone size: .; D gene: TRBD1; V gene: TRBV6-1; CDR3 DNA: TGTGCCAGCAGCGGACTGACAGGGAAGGGGAATCAGCCCCAGCATTTT; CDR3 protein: CASSGLTGKGNQPQHF
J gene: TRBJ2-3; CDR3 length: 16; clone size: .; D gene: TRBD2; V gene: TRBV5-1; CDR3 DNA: TGCGCCAGCAGCAGCGGGGACGAGCTGGGCACAGATACGCAGTATTTT; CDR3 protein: CASSSGDELGTDTQYF
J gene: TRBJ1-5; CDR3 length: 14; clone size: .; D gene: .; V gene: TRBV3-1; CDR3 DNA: TGTGCCAGCAGCTATGGAGGGGGAGAACAGCCCCAGCATTTT; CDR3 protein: CASSYGGGEQPQHF
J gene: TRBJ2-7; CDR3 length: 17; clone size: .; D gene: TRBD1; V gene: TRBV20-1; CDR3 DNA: TGCAGCCCTCTAGGACGGGGACAGGGGGCTGTCGATCGAGAGCAGTACTTC; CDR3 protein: CSPLGRGQGAVDREQYF